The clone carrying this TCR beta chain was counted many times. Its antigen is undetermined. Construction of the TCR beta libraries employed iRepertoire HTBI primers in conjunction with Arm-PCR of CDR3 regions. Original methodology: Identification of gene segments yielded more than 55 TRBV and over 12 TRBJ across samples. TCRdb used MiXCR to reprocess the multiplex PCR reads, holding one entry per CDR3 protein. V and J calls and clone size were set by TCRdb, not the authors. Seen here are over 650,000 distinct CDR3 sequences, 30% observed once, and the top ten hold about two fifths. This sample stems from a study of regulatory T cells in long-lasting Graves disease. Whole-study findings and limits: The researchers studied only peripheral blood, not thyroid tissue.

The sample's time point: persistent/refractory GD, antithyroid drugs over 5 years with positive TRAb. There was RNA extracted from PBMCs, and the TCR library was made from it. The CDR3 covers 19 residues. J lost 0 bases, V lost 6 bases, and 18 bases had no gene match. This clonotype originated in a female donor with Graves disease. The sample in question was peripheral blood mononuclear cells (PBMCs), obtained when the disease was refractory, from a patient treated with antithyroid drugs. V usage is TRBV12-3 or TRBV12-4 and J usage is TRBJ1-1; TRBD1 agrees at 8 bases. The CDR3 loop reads CASSPILAGTGGMNTEAFF. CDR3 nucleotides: TGTGCCAGCAGCCCAATCTTGGCCGGGACAGGCGGGATGAACACTGAAGCTTTCTTT.